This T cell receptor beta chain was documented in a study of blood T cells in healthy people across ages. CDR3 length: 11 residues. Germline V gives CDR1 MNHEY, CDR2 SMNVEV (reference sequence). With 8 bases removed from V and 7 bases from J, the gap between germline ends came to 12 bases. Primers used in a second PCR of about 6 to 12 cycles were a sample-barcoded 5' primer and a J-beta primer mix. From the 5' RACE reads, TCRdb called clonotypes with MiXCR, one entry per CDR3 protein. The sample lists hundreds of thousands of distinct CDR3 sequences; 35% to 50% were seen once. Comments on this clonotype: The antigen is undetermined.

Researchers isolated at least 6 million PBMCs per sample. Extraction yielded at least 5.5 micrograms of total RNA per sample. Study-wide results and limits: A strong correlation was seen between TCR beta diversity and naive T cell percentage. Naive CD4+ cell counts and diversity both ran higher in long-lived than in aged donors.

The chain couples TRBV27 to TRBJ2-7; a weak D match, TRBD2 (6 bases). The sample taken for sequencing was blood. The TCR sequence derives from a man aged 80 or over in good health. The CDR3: CASRTGREQYF. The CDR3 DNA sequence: TGTGCCAGCCGGACGGGGAGGGAGCAGTACTTC.